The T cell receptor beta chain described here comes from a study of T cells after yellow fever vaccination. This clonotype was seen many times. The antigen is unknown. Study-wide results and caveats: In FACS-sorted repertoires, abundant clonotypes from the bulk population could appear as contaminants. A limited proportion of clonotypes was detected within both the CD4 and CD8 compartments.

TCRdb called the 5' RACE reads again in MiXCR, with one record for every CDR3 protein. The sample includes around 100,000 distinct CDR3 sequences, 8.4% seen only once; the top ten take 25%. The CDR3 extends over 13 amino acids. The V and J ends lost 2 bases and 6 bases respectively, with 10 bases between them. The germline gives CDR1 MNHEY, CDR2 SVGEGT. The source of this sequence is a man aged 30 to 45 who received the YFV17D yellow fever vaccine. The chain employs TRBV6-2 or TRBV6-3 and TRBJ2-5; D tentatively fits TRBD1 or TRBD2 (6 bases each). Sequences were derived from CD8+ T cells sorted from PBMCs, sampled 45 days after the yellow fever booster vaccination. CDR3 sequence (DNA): TGTGCCAGCAGTTACGACGGGGGCAAGACCCAGTACTTC. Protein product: CASSYDGGKTQYF.